These T cell receptor beta chains were read from a single sample in a study of quantifying T cell responses using KT2 cells. TCRdb reprocessed the UMI-ligation and nested PCR reads via MiXCR and lists one record per CDR3 protein. The table shows roughly 51,000 distinct CDR3 sequences, with roughly an eighth occurring only once. Sample: PBMCs spiked with cells of the T cell clone KT2. The source is a human donor. Both conserved end residues are part of each CDR3. Fields, in order: D gene, V gene, J gene, CDR3 protein. The D gene is left open where the match is weak.

D gene: .
V gene: TRBV7-9
J gene: TRBJ2-3
CDR3 protein: CASSHGWSGTDTQYF

D gene: TRBD1
V gene: TRBV12-3/TRBV12-4
J gene: TRBJ1-2
CDR3 protein: CASSYRDRVNGYTF

D gene: .
V gene: TRBV7-2
J gene: TRBJ2-1
CDR3 protein: CASSQRRGYEQFF

D gene: TRBD1
V gene: TRBV20-1
J gene: TRBJ1-4
CDR3 protein: CSARDERGPPDELFF

D gene: .
V gene: TRBV4-1
J gene: TRBJ1-1
CDR3 protein: CASSQLWGTEAFF

D gene: .
V gene: TRBV29-1
J gene: TRBJ1-1
CDR3 protein: CSVVLAENTEAFF

D gene: TRBD1
V gene: TRBV29-1
J gene: TRBJ2-7
CDR3 protein: CSVWDRGSYEQYF

D gene: TRBD1
V gene: TRBV9
J gene: TRBJ1-1
CDR3 protein: CASSPSGQGVTEAFF

D gene: .
V gene: TRBV12-3/TRBV12-4
J gene: TRBJ2-3
CDR3 protein: CASSLSREEDTQYF

D gene: .
V gene: TRBV6-2/TRBV6-3
J gene: TRBJ1-5
CDR3 protein: CASSFGGQRNQPQHF